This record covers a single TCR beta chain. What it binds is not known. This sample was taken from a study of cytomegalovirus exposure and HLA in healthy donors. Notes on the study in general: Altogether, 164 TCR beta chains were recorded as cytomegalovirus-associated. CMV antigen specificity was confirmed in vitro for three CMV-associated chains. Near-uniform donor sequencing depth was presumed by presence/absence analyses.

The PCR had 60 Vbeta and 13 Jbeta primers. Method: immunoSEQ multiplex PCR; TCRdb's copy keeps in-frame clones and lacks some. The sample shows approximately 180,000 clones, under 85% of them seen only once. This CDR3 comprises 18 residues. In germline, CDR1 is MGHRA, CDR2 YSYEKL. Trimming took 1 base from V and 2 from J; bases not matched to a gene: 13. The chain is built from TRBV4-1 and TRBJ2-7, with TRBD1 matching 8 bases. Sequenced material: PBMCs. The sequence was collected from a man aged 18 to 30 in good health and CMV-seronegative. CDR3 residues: CASSQVHKADRVAYEQYF. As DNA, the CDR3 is TGCGCCAGCAGCCAAGTTCACAAAGCGGACAGGGTGGCCTACGAGCAGTACTTC.